The clone carrying this TCR beta chain has a count of ten or more. The antigen is not known. Regions amplified from RNA transcripts were the TCR beta CDR3 regions. Primed by the HTBI set, a first-round RT-PCR was run on the TCR CDR3. Each CDR3 protein gets one entry after TCRdb re-called the multiplex PCR reads with MiXCR. The repertoire holds approximately 330,000 distinct CDR3 sequences, with around a fifth as singletons. CDR1 PRHDT and CDR2 FYEKMQ come from the germline V gene (reference sequence). V was shortened by 6 bases and J by 4 bases, with 20 bases between the two germline ends. This CDR3 has 16 residues. The record originates from a study of T cells in Graves' hyperthyroidism and ophthalmopathy. Study-level results: From stable hyperthyroidism, ophthalmopathy was separated by a 13 V-J model.

Clinicians diagnosed patients from clinical symptoms, serum thyroxine and TRAb, thyroid ultrasound and orbital computed tomography. This chain joins TRBV13 and TRBJ2-3; perhaps TRBD2 as D (7 bases). The sequence was collected from a woman aged 45 to 65 with Graves' hyperthyroidism. Material: blood. CDR3 protein: CASSRLEGGPADTQYF. The CDR3 coding sequence is TGTGCCAGCAGTCGTTTAGAGGGGGGGCCGGCAGATACGCAGTATTTT.